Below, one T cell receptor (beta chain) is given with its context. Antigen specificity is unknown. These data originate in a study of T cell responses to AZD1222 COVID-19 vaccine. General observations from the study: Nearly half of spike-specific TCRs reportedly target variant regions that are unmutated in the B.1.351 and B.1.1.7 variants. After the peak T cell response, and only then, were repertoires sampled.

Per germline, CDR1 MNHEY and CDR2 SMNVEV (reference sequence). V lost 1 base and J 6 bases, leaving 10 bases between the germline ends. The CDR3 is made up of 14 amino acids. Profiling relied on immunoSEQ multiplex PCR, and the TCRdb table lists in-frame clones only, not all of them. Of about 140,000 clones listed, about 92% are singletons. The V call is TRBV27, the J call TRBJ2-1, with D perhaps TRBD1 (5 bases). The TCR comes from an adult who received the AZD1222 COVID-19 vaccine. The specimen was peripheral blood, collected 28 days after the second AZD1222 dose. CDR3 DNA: TGTGCCAGCAGTTTATTCAGGGTAGGCAATGAGCAGTTCTTC. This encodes CASSLFRVGNEQFF.